The 28 T cell receptor beta chains listed next were all sequenced from one sample in a study of blood T cells in healthy people across ages. The second PCR ran roughly 6 to 11 cycles with a sample-barcoded 5' primer and J-beta primers. TCRdb reprocessed the 5' RACE reads with MiXCR, giving one entry per CDR3 protein. The sample contains some 900,000 distinct CDR3 sequences, more than 25% of which appear only once. The sample consisted of blood. The receptor set was obtained from a woman of 80 years or more in good health.

This clonotype has just a few counts. The chain uses TRBV27 and TRBJ2-3; a possible D gene is TRBD2 (6 bases). The CDR3 has 16 amino acids. Germline CDR1 and CDR2: MNHEY and SMNVEV (reference sequence). Trimming pared 8 bases from V and 6 bases from J, leaving 24 bases between. Here the CDR3 DNA reads TGTGCCAGCTCCTGGAGGACTAAGGTGGCCGGGGATACGCAGTATTTT. This codes for CASSWRTKVAGDTQYF.

With respect to this clonotype: This may stem from a read error, because a much larger clone lies one nucleotide away. V usage is TRBV5-1 and J usage is TRBJ2-7; 8 nucleotides align to TRBD2. V lost 7 bases to trimming and J lost 7 bases; unmatched junction nucleotides: 10. This CDR3 spans 13 amino acids. Germline V lookup: CDR1 SGHRS, CDR2 YFSETQ. The CDR3 region is CASAGLGGYEQYF. Here the CDR3 DNA reads TGCGCCAGCGCGGGACTAGGTGGGTATGAGCAGTACTTC.

In this sample, this clonotype turned up a few times. V and J are TRBV16 and TRBJ2-1; 9 positions agree with TRBD1. V shed 1 base and J 6 bases; nucleotides not matched to a gene: 7. The germline V gene has CDR1 KGHSY and CDR2 FQNENV. This CDR3 contains 16 residues. The CDR3 DNA follows: TGTGCCAGCAGCCAATATGGGACAGGGTTTAGCAATGAGCAGTTCTTC. Residues: CASSQYGTGFSNEQFF.

The genes are TRBV6-1 and TRBJ1-6, with D hard to call. The ends were cut back, 0 bases at V and 3 bases at J, with 6 bases in the middle. The CDR3 loop spans 15 amino acids. Germline lookup yields CDR1 MNHNS and CDR2 SASEGT. The CDR3 loop reads CASSEARIYNSPLHF. For the CDR3, the DNA is TGTGCCAGCAGTGAAGCCCGGATCTATAATTCACCCCTCCACTTT.

Only a few counts were recorded for this clonotype. The V gene is TRBV14, the J gene TRBJ1-1; D not certain. V lost 0 bases, J lost 4 bases, and 15 bases lay in between. Germline V gene lookup returns CDR1 SGHDN and CDR2 FVKESK. The length of the CDR3 is 16 residues. The CDR3 region is CASSQDWLAGFTEAFF. The DNA for the CDR3 is TGTGCCAGCAGCCAAGATTGGCTAGCGGGATTCACTGAAGCTTTCTTT.

Details on this clonotype: A much larger clone differs from this one at a single base, so this may be a read error. This chain uses TRBV27 with TRBJ2-5, with 12 bases matching TRBD2. Germline-derived CDR1 and CDR2 are MNHEY and SMNVEV (reference sequence). The CDR3 has 14 amino acids. J gave up 11 bases and V 7 bases, and 11 bases lay outside the gene matches. DNA of the CDR3: TGTGCCAGCATTAAGCTAGCGGGGGGGCTTGAGCAGTACTTC. Its protein product is CASIKLAGGLEQYF.

In this sample, this clonotype turned up a few times. The genes are TRBV7-9 and TRBJ2-1, with D possibly TRBD1 on 5 matching bases. V lost 2 bases, J lost 9 bases, and 11 bases lay in between. In germline, CDR1 is SEHNR, CDR2 FQNEAQ (reference sequence). The CDR3 loop spans 13 amino acids. The CDR3 here is CASSLLGVGEQFF. CDR3 bases: TGTGCCAGCAGCTTATTAGGGGTGGGTGAGCAGTTCTTC. The complete variable domain, with remaining parts taken from reference TRBV7-9 and TRBJ2-1, reads DTGVSQNPRHKITKRGQNVTFRCDPISEHNRLYWYRQTLGQGPEFLTYFQNEAQLEKSRLLSDRFSAERPKGSFSTLEIQRTEQGDSAMYLCASSLLGVGEQFFGPGTRLTVL.

This clonotype was recorded at least ten times. The V call is TRBV4-3, the J call TRBJ2-5, with 9 positions matching TRBD2. V lost 0 bases to trimming and J lost 2 bases; unmatched junction nucleotides: 7. The CDR3 runs 17 residues. CDR1 is LGHNA and CDR2 is YSLEER in the germline V gene. CDR3 loop: CASSQDSLLAGQETQYF. For the CDR3, the DNA is TGCGCCAGCAGCCAAGATTCCTTGCTAGCGGGGCAAGAGACCCAGTACTTC.

The chain is built from TRBV5-1 and TRBJ2-2; D remains unclear. Per the germline V gene, CDR1 is SGHRS and CDR2 is YFSETQ. This CDR3 spans 16 amino acids. V gave up 0 bases and J gave up 2 bases, with 11 bases separating them. The CDR3 region is CASSLAGQSNTGELFF. The CDR3 DNA reads as TGCGCCAGCAGCTTGGCTGGGCAGTCCAACACCGGGGAGCTGTTTTTT.

The chain links TRBV7-2 to TRBJ1-4; no firm D call. Germline CDR1 reads SGHTA; CDR2 reads FQGNSA. V gave up 0 bases and J gave up 0 bases, with 11 bases separating them. This CDR3 is built from 17 residues. The chain's CDR3 is CASSLAGRPATNEKLFF. The CDR3, as DNA: TGTGCCAGCAGCTTAGCGGGTCGTCCAGCAACTAATGAAAAACTGTTTTTT.

This clonotype was picked up many times. This chain joins TRBV7-2 and TRBJ1-5; perhaps TRBD1 as D (6 bases). V lost 0 bases and J lost 6, with 12 bases in between. Per germline, CDR1 SGHTA and CDR2 FQGNSA. The CDR3 runs 15 residues. DNA of the CDR3: TGTGCCAGCAGCTTAGCCGGGGGCTTCGGTCAGCCCCAGCATTTT. Its translation: CASSLAGGFGQPQHF.

This clonotype was detected many times. The chain employs TRBV2 and TRBJ2-5; D not certain. The CDR3 is 14 residues long. V was clipped by 7 bases and J by 2 bases, with 14 bases between them. Per germline, CDR1 SNHLY and CDR2 FYNNEI. The CDR3 is CASKRSIPQETQYF. The CDR3, as DNA: TGTGCCAGCAAAAGGAGTATCCCGCAAGAGACCCAGTACTTC.

This clonotype was seen many times. This sequence joins TRBV30 and TRBJ2-5; the D is unclear. CDR3 size: 12 residues. The germline V and J ends were trimmed by 0 bases and 5 bases, with 7 bases remaining between them. From germline, CDR1 is GTSNPN and CDR2 SVGIG (reference sequence). In nucleotides, the CDR3 is TGTGCCTGGAGTGTACTGGAGGAGACCCAGTACTTC. This encodes CAWSVLEETQYF.

CDR3 in DNA: TGTGCCAGCCAGGACAGGGGTGGCTACGAGCAGTACTTC. Translation: CASQDRGGYEQYF. The V call is TRBV6-5, the J call TRBJ2-7; TRBD1 matches 9 bases. Trimming cost V 8 bases and J 3 bases; bases outside gene matches: 5. Germline CDR1 is MNHEY and CDR2 is SVGAGI. The CDR3 totals 13 residues.

The table lists this clonotype with many counts. V and J are TRBV21-1 and TRBJ2-5; whether TRBD1, the table's D call, matches the DNA was not checked. TRBV21-1 is annotated as a pseudogene. CDR3 length: 16 amino acids. The CDR3 region has the DNA TGTGCCAGCAGCAAAGATGAATCCGGGTGTCCGGAGACCCAGTACTTC. Translation: CASSKDESGCPETQYF.

This chain links TRBV7-9 with TRBJ1-1, with D maybe TRBD1 (5 bases). CDR1 is SEHNR, CDR2 FQNEAQ, per germline (reference sequence). The CDR3 covers 18 residues. Trimming took off 5 bases at V and 3 bases at J, with 25 bases between the two ends. The CDR3 DNA sequence: TGTGCCAGCAGCCTGAGACCGGGCCCGGGGGGGGAGGACACTGAAGCTTTCTTT. Protein: CASSLRPGPGGEDTEAFF.

About this clonotype itself: This likely traces to a read error, being one base from a far larger clone. This rearrangement joins TRBV7-9 to TRBJ2-7, with 7 bases identical to TRBD1. This CDR3 has 13 amino acids. The germline V gene encodes CDR1 SEHNR and CDR2 FQNEAQ (reference sequence). The CDR3 sequence: CAGSLGQVYEQYF. The CDR3 DNA follows: TGTGCCGGCAGCTTAGGACAGGTCTACGAGCAGTACTTC.

This clonotype was picked up many times. The chain uses TRBV11-2 and TRBJ2-6; perhaps TRBD1 as D (5 bases). Germline CDR1 reads SGHAT; CDR2 reads FQNNGV. The CDR3 is made up of 15 amino acids. V was cut by 3 bases and J by 2 bases, with 8 bases left in between. The chain's CDR3 is CASSFGRAGANVLTF. The CDR3 region has the DNA TGTGCCAGCAGCTTCGGCAGGGCTGGGGCCAACGTCCTGACTTTC.

The J gene is TRBJ1-1, the V gene TRBV6-2 or TRBV6-3, with 9 bases lining up with TRBD1. CDR1 is MNHEY and CDR2 is SVGEGT in the germline V gene. The CDR3 loop spans 16 amino acids. V lost 4 bases, J lost 2 bases, and 8 bases stayed unmatched. The DNA for the CDR3 is TGTGCCAGCAGTTCCCTTTTGACAGGGGGAAACACTGAAGCTTTCTTT. Residues: CASSSLLTGGNTEAFF.

This clonotype has only a few counts. This may stem from a read error, because a much larger clone lies one nucleotide away. V usage is TRBV10-3 and J usage is TRBJ2-7, with 7 bases lining up with TRBD2. V lost 3 bases, J lost 7 bases, and 12 bases stayed unmatched. The CDR3 runs to 15 residues. Germline V gene data show CDR1 as ENHRY and CDR2 as SYGVKD. CDR3 sequence (DNA): TGTGCCATCAGTGAAAGGGAACTAGCGAAGAATGAGCAGTACTTC. This encodes CAISERELAKNEQYF.

This chain joins TRBV27 and TRBJ1-5, with a weak D call TRBD1 (5 bases). Trimming left V 5 bases short and J 0 bases short, with 23 bases between. Germline assignment: CDR1 MNHEY and CDR2 SMNVEV (reference sequence). The CDR3 length is 19 residues. The CDR3 sequence is CASSLTTLTGRNSNQPQHF. The DNA for the CDR3 is TGTGCCAGCAGTCTAACCACCCTTACAGGTCGTAATAGCAATCAGCCCCAGCATTTT.

The rearrangement joins TRBV11-2 to TRBJ2-1, with D perhaps matching TRBD1 (6 bases). CDR1 SGHAT and CDR2 FQNNGV come from the germline V gene. V lost 5 bases and J lost 0, with 11 bases in between. The CDR3 extends over 15 amino acids. CDR3: CASSADSYSYNEQFF. The CDR3 DNA is TGTGCCAGCAGCGCGGACAGCTACTCCTACAATGAGCAGTTCTTC.

The rearrangement joins TRBV11-2 to TRBJ2-3; D uncertain. The CDR3 loop spans 12 amino acids. Germline V CDR1 and CDR2: SGHAT, FQNNGV. V lost 6 bases to trimming and J lost 7 bases, with 11 bases between them. The CDR3 nucleotides are TGTGCCAGCAGACCACAGTCAAATACGCAGTATTTT. It encodes CASRPQSNTQYF.

J is TRBJ2-1 and V is TRBV29-1, with 8 bases aligning to TRBD2. This CDR3 spans 15 amino acids. The V and J ends lost 5 bases and 0 bases, in that order; junction bases with no gene match: 6. Germline V gene lookup returns CDR1 SQVTM and CDR2 ANQGSEA. DNA of the CDR3: TGCAGCGTTAGACTAGCGCCAAGCTCCTACAATGAGCAGTTCTTC. Protein: CSVRLAPSSYNEQFF.

This clonotype was seen repeatedly, ten times or more. The V and J genes are TRBV20-1 and TRBJ2-3; perhaps TRBD2 as D (6 bases). CDR1 DFQATT and CDR2 SNEGSKA come from the germline V gene (reference sequence). The V and J ends lost 4 bases and 0 bases respectively, with 20 bases between them. The CDR3 contains 17 residues. The CDR3 here is CSAKGLQVRISTDTQYF. CDR3 nucleotide sequence: TGCAGTGCTAAGGGACTCCAGGTGCGGATTAGCACAGATACGCAGTATTTT.

About this clonotype: A much larger clonotype is one base distant, so this may be a read error. The chain has TRBV5-1 and TRBJ1-5; 7 nucleotides align to TRBD1. The CDR3 extends over 13 amino acids. V gave up 8 bases and J gave up 7 bases; unmatched junction bases: 9. Germline CDR1 and CDR2: SGHRS and YFSETQ. The CDR3 protein is CASARDREQPQHF. CDR3 coding DNA: TGCGCCAGTGCCCGCGACAGGGAGCAGCCCCAGCATTTT. Full variable domain (outside the CDR3, taken from reference TRBV5-1 and TRBJ1-5): KAGVTQTPRYLIKTRGQQVTLSCSPISGHRSVSWYQQTPGQGLQFLFEYFSETQRNKGNFPGRFSGRQFSNSRSEMNVSTLELGDSALYLCASARDREQPQHFGDGTRLSIL.

This clonotype has ten or more counts. The V and J genes are TRBV6-2 or TRBV6-3 and TRBJ2-7; 8 nucleotides line up with TRBD2. V dropped 5 bases and J dropped 2; count of bases not matched to a gene: 8. The CDR3 has 15 amino acids. CDR1 is MNHEY, CDR2 SVGEGT, per germline. This CDR3 reads CASSPQRGTTYEQYF. The CDR3 DNA sequence: TGTGCCAGCAGTCCCCAGCGGGGGACTACCTACGAGCAGTACTTC.

This clonotype was seen many times. The V and J genes are TRBV5-1 and TRBJ2-3, with 7 positions matching TRBD2. The CDR3 is 16 residues long. Germline V gives CDR1 SGHRS, CDR2 YFSETQ. V lost 0 bases to trimming and J lost 4 bases; unmatched junction nucleotides: 8. The CDR3 DNA follows: TGCGCCAGCAGCTTGGCCTCTCTAGCGGTCTCAGATACGCAGTATTTT. Its protein product is CASSLASLAVSDTQYF.